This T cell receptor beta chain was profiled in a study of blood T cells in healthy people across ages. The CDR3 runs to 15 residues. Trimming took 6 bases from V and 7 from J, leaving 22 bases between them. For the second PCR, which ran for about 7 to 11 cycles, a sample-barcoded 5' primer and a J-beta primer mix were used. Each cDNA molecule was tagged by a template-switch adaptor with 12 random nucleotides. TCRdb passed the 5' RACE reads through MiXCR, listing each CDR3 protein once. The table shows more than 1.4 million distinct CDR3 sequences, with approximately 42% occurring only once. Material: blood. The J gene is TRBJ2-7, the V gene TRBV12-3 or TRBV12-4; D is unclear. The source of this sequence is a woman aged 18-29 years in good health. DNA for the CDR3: TGTGCCAGCAGGGAAGCGAGAAGCTCCTACAATGAGCAGTACTTC. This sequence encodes CASREARSSYNEQYF.